Here is one TCR beta chain with its context. Antigen: not known. The CDR3 has 17 residues. V was clipped by 5 bases and J by 7 bases; unmatched bases: 19. Germline V gene sequence: CDR1 SEHNR, CDR2 FQNEAQ (reference sequence). Data came from immunoSEQ multiplex PCR; TCRdb stores just in-frame clones and leaves some out. The table shows tens of thousands of clones, with 79% occurring only once. This sample was included in a study of T cells in localized non-small cell lung cancer. Study-wide results and caveats: Uninvolved adjacent lung showed peak T cell clonality, exceeding tumor. Investigators sequenced only a single tumor region, leaving heterogeneity possible. Appearances in adjacent lung were noted for a median approximately 58 of the top 100 tumor clones.

V usage is TRBV7-9 and J usage is TRBJ2-7, with 8 bases fitting TRBD2. This sample comprised PBMCs, obtained before any cancer treatment. This TCR came from a woman aged 40 to 75 with stage II squamous cell lung carcinoma. In nucleotides, the CDR3 is TGTGCCAGCAGCCAAGGATCCCCCGGGGGGGCGAGGGGAGAGCAGTACTTC. Amino acid sequence: CASSQGSPGGARGEQYF.